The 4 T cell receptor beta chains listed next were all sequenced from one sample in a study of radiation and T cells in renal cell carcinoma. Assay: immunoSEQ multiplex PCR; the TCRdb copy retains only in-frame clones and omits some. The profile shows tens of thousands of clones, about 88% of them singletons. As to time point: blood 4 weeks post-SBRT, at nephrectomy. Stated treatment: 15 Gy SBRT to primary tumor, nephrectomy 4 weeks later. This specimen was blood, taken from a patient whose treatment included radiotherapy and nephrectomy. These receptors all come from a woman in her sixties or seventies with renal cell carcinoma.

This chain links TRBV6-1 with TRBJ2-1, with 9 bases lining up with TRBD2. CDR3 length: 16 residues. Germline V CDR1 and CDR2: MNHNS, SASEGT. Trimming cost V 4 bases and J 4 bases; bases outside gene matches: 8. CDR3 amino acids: CASSVISGGLYNEQFF. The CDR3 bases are TGTGCCAGCAGTGTGATTAGCGGGGGCCTTTACAATGAGCAGTTCTTC.

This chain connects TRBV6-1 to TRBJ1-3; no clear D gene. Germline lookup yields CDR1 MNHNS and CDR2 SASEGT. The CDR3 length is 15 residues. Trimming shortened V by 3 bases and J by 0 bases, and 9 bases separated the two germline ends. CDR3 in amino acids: CASSDPLLSGNTIYF. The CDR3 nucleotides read TGTGCCAGCAGTGACCCTTTGCTCTCTGGAAACACCATATATTTT.

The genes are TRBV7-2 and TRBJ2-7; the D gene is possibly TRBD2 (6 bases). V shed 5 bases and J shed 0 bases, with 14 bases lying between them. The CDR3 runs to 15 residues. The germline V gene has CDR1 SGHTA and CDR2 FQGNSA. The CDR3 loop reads CASSAGGFPSYEQYF. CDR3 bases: TGTGCCAGCAGCGCTGGGGGGTTCCCCTCCTACGAGCAGTACTTC.

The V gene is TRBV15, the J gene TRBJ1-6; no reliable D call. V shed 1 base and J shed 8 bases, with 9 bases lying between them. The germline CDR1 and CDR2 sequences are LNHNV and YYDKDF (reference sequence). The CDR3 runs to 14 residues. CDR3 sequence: CATSRGTRDSPLHF. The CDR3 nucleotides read TGTGCCACCAGCAGAGGTACCCGAGATTCACCCCTCCACTTT.